This TCR beta chain was sequenced during a study of shared clonotypes between healthy human individuals (dated by TCRdb to about 2020). Some background on the complete study: A couple of women and three men aged 18 to 49 years were included in the cohort. Per donor, three plates each were used for CD4 naive and CD4 memory, two for CD8 naive, and one for CD8 memory. To estimate repertoire size and how much clonotypes are shared between individuals, the study performed deep sequencing of blood TCR repertoires from roughly five healthy adults. To increase sequencing depth and limit assay-specific biases, different laboratories used diverse techniques to prepare libraries and sequence TCR repertoires. Leukapheresis yielded between about 0.9 and 8.9 billion PBMCs per donor.

V was cut back by 3 bases and J by 4 bases, leaving a gap of 16 bases between them. The germline V gene provides CDR1 MGHRA and CDR2 YSYEKL. Spanning cysteine to phenylalanine, the CDR3 consists of 16 amino acids. Only the CDR3 DNA stays, 48 bases, in frame from base 1. TCR CDR3 regions were amplified from genomic DNA by multiplex PCR using the deep immunoSEQ assay. Extracted genomic DNA from each cell subset was distributed evenly across all wells of several immunoSEQ 96-well plates, and each plate was treated as a replicate. For sorted subsets, each replicate PCR was loaded with 200 ng genomic DNA, equivalent to about 33,000 T cell genomes. Purified libraries were measured with a Qubit 3.0 fluorometer, size-checked on a Bioanalyzer 2100, and measured again with the KAPA Library Quantification kit. Every immunoSEQ 96-well plate was sequenced on a dedicated single-read 150-cycle Illumina NextSeq 550 flow cell. The source study handled its data this way. Because the immunoSEQ output included only junctional sequences and no quality scores, the filtering could not be the same as the filtering used for full-length reads. To assign V/J genes and CDR3, sequences were annotated using PyIR, a Python wrapper for IgBLAST v1.9, with IMGT germline references. Reads were removed for weak V/J assignments (E-value above 1e-6), missing CDR3, stop codons, out-of-frame junctions, or ambiguous translated residues. V3J clonotypes were defined as sequences sharing an identical inferred V gene, J gene, and CDR3 amino acid sequence. Percentage overlap between repertoires was computed as shared unique clonotypes divided by the size of the smaller repertoire. Repertoire richness was assessed with RTK rarefaction, the Chao1 estimator, and Recon v2.1 estimates of unobserved clonotypes. OLGA was used to compute generation probabilities for all TCRbeta clonotypes that the gDNA method yielded from a few donors. The immuneACCESS repertoire file appears here via TCRdb, limited to in-frame rearrangements. These files lack a portion of the clones; in checked studies, under half of the deficit traces to unresolved V genes, and the cause of the others is not known. The V and J calls and clone size come from that table; D and trimming were worked out from the DNA. A total of over a million clones appear in this sample, roughly 95% of them only once. Over 1% of the sample belongs to the ten largest clones.

The donors were healthy, HIV-negative adults with no recently reported acute infections or vaccinations. All donors were Caucasian adults living in Nashville, Tennessee, USA. CD4+ T cells were enriched through magnetic negative selection, after which naive cells were positively selected on CD45RA and the remaining negative fraction served as the memory subset. Blood was collected by leukapheresis, and PBMCs were isolated by Ficoll-Histopaque density gradient centrifugation and then cryopreserved in liquid nitrogen vapor phase. Analytical flow cytometry was used to check the purity and quantity of every magnetically sorted T cell population. Each sorted fraction had its genomic DNA isolated and then quantified by UV absorbance on a Nanodrop 2000c. As to this clone: There is no known antigen for this receptor. It has no much larger one-base neighbor in the sample; base qualities were not kept.

What the work shows at the level of the full study, not this receptor alone: Because the study included a small number of donors, the genetic and exposure-history diversity represented was limited. Sampling was restricted to blood, and TCR repertoires in tissue are likely to differ from TCR repertoires in blood. Estimated clonotype richness was generally larger for naive than for memory subsets. Compared with non-shared clonotypes, clonotypes shared by all four sorted-subset donors had higher generation probabilities. Pairwise subsampling indicated that sequencing depth was expected to affect the degree of clonotype sharing among donors. Incomplete sequencing was indicated by rarefaction of sorted-subset datasets, despite the large sequencing depth. Roughly 5.2% of naive CD4, 3% to 3.5% of naive CD8, roughly 2.4% of memory CD4, and approximately 0.4% of memory CD8 clonotypes were shared across a few donors.

The TCR sequence derives from a man between 25 and 39 years old in good health. Sequencing used naive CD4+ T cells sorted from blood. Explained via the paper, the cell subset or site label denotes: CD45RA+ positively selected. The chain is assembled from TRBV4-1 and TRBJ1-5, and the D gene may be TRBD1, 6 bases matching. The CDR3 has the sequence CASSQPTGRRNQPQHF. The bases read TGCGCCAGCAGCCAGCCGACAGGCCGAAGGAATCAGCCCCAGCATTTT.